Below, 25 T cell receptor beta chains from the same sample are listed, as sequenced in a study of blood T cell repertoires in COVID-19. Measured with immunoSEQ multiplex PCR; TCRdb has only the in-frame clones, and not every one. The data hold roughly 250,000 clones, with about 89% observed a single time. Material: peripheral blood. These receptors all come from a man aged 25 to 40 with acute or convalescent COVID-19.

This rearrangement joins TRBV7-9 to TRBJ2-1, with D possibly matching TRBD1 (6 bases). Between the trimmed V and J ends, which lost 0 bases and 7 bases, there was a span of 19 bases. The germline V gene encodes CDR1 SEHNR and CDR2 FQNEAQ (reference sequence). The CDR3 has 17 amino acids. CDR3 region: CASSLAPPDGGKNEQFF. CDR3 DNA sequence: TGTGCCAGCAGCTTAGCCCCCCCGGATGGGGGCAAGAATGAGCAGTTCTTC.

CDR3 bases: TGTGCCAGCAGGGGACTAGCGGGAGTAGGGGCAGAGACCCAGTACTTC. This gives the protein CASRGLAGVGAETQYF. The chain joins TRBV5-4 to TRBJ2-5, with 14 positions matching TRBD2. V was pared by 5 bases and J by 4 bases, with 7 bases of the junction left unmatched. Germline lookup yields CDR1 SGHNT and CDR2 YYREEE (reference sequence). The CDR3 length is 16 residues.

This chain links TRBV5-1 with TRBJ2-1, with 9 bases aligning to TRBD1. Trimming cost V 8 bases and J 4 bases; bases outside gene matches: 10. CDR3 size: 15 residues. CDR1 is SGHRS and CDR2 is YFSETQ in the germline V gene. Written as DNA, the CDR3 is TGCGCCAGTCGAAGGGCCGGGACAGGGTACAATGAGCAGTTCTTC. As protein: CASRRAGTGYNEQFF.

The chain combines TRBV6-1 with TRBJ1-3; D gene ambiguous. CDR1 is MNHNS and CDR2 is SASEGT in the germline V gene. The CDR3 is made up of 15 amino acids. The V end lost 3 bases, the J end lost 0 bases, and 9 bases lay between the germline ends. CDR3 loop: CASSESISSGNTIYF. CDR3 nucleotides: TGTGCCAGCAGTGAGAGTATCTCCTCTGGAAACACCATATATTTT.

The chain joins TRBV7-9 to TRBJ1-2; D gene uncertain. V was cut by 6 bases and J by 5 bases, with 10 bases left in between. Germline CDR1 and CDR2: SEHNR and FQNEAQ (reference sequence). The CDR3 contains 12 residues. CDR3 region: CASSRSEYGYTF. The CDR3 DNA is TGTGCCAGCAGTCGTTCGGAGTATGGCTACACCTTC.

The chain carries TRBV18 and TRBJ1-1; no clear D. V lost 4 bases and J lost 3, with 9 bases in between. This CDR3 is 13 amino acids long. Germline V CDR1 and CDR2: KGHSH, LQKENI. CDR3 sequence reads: CASSRQRDTEAFF. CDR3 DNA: TGTGCCAGCTCACGCCAACGGGACACTGAAGCTTTCTTT.

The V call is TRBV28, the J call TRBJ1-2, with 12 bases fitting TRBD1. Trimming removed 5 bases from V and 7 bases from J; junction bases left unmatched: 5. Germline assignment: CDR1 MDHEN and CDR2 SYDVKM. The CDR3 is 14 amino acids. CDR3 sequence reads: CASSQGQGARGYTF. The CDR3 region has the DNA TGTGCCAGCAGTCAGGGACAGGGGGCGCGTGGCTACACCTTC.

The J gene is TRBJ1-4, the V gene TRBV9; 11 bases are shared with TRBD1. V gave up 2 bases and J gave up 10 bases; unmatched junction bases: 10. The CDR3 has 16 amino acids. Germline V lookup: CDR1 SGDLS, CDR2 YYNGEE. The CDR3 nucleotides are TGTGCCAGCAGCGTCAATTCCGGGACAGGGGGTGGAAAACTGTTTTTT. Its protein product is CASSVNSGTGGGKLFF.

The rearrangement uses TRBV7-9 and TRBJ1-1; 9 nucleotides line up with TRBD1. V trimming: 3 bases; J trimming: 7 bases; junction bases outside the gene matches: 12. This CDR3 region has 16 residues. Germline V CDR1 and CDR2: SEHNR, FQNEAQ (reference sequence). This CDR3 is CASSFDPGQGRGEAFF. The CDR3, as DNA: TGTGCCAGCAGCTTCGATCCGGGACAGGGAAGAGGTGAAGCTTTCTTT.

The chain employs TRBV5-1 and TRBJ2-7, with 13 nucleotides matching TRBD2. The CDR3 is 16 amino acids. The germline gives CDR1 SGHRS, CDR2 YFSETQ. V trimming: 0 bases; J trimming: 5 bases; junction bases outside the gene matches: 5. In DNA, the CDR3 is TGCGCCAGCAGCTTGGCAGGACTAGCGGGAGACCACGAGCAGTACTTC. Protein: CASSLAGLAGDHEQYF.

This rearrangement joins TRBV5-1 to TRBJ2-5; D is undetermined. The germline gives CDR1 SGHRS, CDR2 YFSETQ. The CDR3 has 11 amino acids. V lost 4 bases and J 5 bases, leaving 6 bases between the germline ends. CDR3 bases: TGCGCCAGCAGCAACGGGGAGACCCAGTACTTC. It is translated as CASSNGETQYF.

CDR3: CASSRREDRVQPQHF. The CDR3 DNA is TGCGCCAGCAGCCGGCGTGAAGACAGGGTTCAGCCCCAGCATTTT. The chain joins TRBV4-1 to TRBJ1-5; 7 bases match TRBD1. Germline CDR1 reads MGHRA; CDR2 reads YSYEKL. This CDR3 region has 15 residues. With V trimmed by 4 bases and J by 6 bases, 9 bases remained unmatched.

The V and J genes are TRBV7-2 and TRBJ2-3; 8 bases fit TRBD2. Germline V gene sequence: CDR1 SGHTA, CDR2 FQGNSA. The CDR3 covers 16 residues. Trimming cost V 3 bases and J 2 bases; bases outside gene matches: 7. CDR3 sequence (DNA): TGTGCCAGCAGCTTCGGGCGGGGGGTCCTCACAGATACGCAGTATTTT. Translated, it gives CASSFGRGVLTDTQYF.

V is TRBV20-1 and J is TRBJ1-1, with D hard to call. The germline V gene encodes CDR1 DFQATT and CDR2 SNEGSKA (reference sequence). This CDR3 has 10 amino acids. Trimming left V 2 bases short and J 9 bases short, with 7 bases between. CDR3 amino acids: CSARREQAFF. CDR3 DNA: TGCAGTGCTAGACGGGAGCAAGCTTTCTTT.

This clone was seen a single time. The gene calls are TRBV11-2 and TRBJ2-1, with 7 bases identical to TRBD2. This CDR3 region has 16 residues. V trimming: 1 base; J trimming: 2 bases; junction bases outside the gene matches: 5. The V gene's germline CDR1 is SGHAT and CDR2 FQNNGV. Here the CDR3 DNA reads TGTGCCAGCAGCTTAGGGGGCGGGAGACCCTACAATGAGCAGTTCTTC. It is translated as CASSLGGGRPYNEQFF.

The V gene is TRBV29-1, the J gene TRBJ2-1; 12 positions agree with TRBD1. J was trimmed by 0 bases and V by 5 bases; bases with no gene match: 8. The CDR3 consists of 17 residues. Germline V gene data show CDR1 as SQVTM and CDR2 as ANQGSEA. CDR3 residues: CSVPGTGGLSSYNEQFF. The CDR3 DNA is TGCAGCGTTCCCGGGACAGGGGGCCTAAGCTCCTACAATGAGCAGTTCTTC.

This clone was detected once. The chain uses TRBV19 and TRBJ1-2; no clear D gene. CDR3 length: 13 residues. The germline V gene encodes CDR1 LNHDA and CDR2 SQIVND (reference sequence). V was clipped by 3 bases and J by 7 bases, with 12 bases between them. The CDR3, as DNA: TGTGCCAGTAGTATGAACCGGCGGGGTGGCTACACCTTC. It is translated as CASSMNRRGGYTF.

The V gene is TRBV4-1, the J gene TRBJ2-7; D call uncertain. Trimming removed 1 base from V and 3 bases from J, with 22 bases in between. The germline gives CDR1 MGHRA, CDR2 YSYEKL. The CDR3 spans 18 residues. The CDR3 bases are TGCGCCAGCAGCCAAGGCCGATTCGTTAGAGAAAAAATCTACGAGCAGTACTTC. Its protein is CASSQGRFVREKIYEQYF.

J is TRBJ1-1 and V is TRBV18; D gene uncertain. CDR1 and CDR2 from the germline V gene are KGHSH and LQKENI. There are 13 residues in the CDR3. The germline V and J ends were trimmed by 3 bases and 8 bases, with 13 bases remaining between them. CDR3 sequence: CASSPPSQAEAFF. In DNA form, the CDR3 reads TGTGCCAGCTCACCCCCTAGCCAGGCCGAAGCTTTCTTT. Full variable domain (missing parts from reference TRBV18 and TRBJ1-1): NAGVMQNPRHLVRRRGQEARLRCSPMKGHSHVYWYRQLPEEGLKFMVYLQKENIIDESGMPKERFSAEFPKEGPSILRIQQVVRGDSAAYFCASSPPSQAEAFFGQGTRLTVV.

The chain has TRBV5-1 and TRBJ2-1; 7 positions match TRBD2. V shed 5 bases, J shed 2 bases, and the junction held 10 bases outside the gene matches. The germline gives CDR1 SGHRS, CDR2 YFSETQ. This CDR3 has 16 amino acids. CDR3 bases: TGCGCCAGCAGTGGACCGGGGGGTTTTGCCTACAATGAGCAGTTCTTC. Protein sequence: CASSGPGGFAYNEQFF.

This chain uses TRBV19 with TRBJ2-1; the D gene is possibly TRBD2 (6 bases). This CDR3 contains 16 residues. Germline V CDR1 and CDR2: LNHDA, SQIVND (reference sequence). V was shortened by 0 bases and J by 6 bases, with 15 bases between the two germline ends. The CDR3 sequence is CASSIDHGGFSNEQFF. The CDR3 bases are TGTGCCAGTAGTATAGATCACGGGGGTTTCAGCAATGAGCAGTTCTTC. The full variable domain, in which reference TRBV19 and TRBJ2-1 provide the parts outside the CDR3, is DGGITQSPKYLFRKEGQNVTLSCEQNLNHDAMYWYRQDPGQGLRLIYYSQIVNDFQKGDIAEGYSVSREKKESFPLTVTSAQKNPTAFYLCASSIDHGGFSNEQFFGPGTRLTVL.

CDR3: CSVGLATGELFF. DNA of the CDR3: TGCAGCGTTGGACTAGCGACCGGGGAGCTGTTTTTT. The chain has TRBV29-1 and TRBJ2-2, with 8 positions matching TRBD2. This CDR3 has 12 residues. The V and J ends lost 4 bases and 5 bases, in that order; junction bases with no gene match: 0. CDR1 is SQVTM, CDR2 ANQGSEA, per germline.

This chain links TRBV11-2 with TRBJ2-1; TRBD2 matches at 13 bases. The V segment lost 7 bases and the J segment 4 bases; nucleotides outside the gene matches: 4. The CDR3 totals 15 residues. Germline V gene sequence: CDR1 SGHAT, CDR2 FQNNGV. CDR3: CASNQLAGGYNEQFF. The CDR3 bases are TGTGCCAGCAACCAACTAGCGGGGGGGTACAATGAGCAGTTCTTC.

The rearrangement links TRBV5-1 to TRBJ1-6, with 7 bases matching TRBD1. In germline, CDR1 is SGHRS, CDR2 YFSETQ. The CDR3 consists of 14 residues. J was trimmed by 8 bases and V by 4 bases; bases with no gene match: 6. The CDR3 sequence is CASSIQGTDSPLHF. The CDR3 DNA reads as TGCGCCAGCAGCATACAGGGGACCGATTCACCCCTCCACTTT.

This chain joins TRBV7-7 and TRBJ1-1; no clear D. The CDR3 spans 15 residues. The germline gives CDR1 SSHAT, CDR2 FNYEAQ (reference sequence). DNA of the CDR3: TGTGCTCTAGTGCCCCCCCGCGAACTACACACTGAAGCTTTCTTT. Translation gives CALVPPRELHTEAFF.